These T cell receptor beta chains were read from a single sample in a study of STAT5B mutations in CD4+ large granular lymphocyte leukemia. Clones were sequenced by immunoSEQ multiplex PCR, and TCRdb holds only the in-frame ones, with some missing. The sample lists 30,000 to 40,000 clones, roughly 85% occurring once. Sequencing used CD4+ T cells from blood buffy coats. The receptors shown here come from a human donor in good health. CDR3s leave out the opening cysteine and the closing phenylalanine or tryptophan.

v_gene	len	j_gene	CDR3aa
TRBV5-1	12	TRBJ1-1	ASSLAKMNTEAF
TRBV12-5	13	TRBJ2-7	ASGLEIGGGAEQY
TRBV27	14	TRBJ2-2	ASSSPWTNTPGELF
TRBV28	14	TRBJ1-5	ASSSPLGVSQQPQH
TRBV5-1	14	TRBJ2-7	ARELNAGTSANEQY
TRBV27	13	TRBJ2-7	ASSSPWQGGYEQY
TRBV6-5	13	TRBJ1-1	ASSHSSTGSLEAF
TRBV7-2	13	TRBJ2-1	ASSAASSSYNEQF
TRBV19	13	TRBJ1-4	ASSIFGGGNEKLF
TRBV7-9	12	TRBJ1-1	ASSLGQFNTEAF
TRBV5-4	12	TRBJ1-5	ASSLAGGNQPQH
TRBV5-1	12	TRBJ1-2	ASSLSQGNGGYT
TRBV13	12	TRBJ2-1	ASSLSTSGNEQF
TRBV18	11	TRBJ2-7	ASSPQDNYEQY
TRBV5-1	10	TRBJ1-2	ASSLQGDGYT
TRBV2	11	TRBJ2-3	ASSVSLEAEQY
TRBV18	14	TRBJ1-2	ASSLPTGRLNYGYT
TRBV5-4	11	TRBJ2-5	ASSLGRQETQY
TRBV10-2	10	TRBJ2-3	ASRRGPDTQY
TRBV19	14	TRBJ1-2	ASSITGTGDNYGYT
TRBV5-1	12	TRBJ2-7	ASSPSGQSYEQY
TRBV5-1	12	TRBJ1-1	ASSLGATNTEAF
TRBV6-6	11	TRBJ2-7	ASRLQGYNEQY
TRBV5-4	11	TRBJ1-5	ASTQTINQPQH